This T cell receptor (beta chain) was captured in a study of breast tumors, draining lymph nodes, adjacent tissues. This clonotype was observed at least ten times. Samples came from axillary lymph nodes draining the breast cancer. The CDR3 has 15 amino acids. The V gene's germline CDR1 is MNHEY and CDR2 SVGAGI. The V and J ends lost 6 bases and 3 bases respectively, with 12 bases between them. TCRdb processed the multiplex PCR reads anew with MiXCR; each CDR3 protein has one entry. The repertoire has more than 250,000 distinct CDR3 sequences, roughly 30% of them found once; the top ten carry more than 0.95%.

The chain employs TRBV6-5 and TRBJ1-6; D gene unclear. The clonotype originates from a female donor with breast cancer. Some clones in this sample may be carry-over from other donors' samples. The specimen sequenced was axillary lymph node tissue. The CDR3 reads CASRSRRDYNSPLHF. The CDR3 DNA reads TGTGCCAGCAGGAGCCGACGGGACTATAATTCACCCCTCCACTTT.